Included here is one TCR beta chain sequence, with context. Antigen: not known. Sequencing of DNA taken from cultured CD4+ T cells relied on the Oncomine TCR Beta short-read assay. TCRdb re-called the PCR reads through MiXCR, storing one row per CDR3 protein. The table lists fewer than 30,000 distinct CDR3 sequences, about two fifths of them singletons. The data belong to a study of vaccination and CD4 T cells after COVID-19. Study summary: The convalescents, six males and four females, included two who were Hispanic. Each control was exposed to a CEFX pool, an HIV-1 Nef pool, or no peptide at all.

The CDR3 runs 13 residues. The J segment lost 6 bases and the V segment lost 8 bases, leaving 9 bases of the junction unmatched. CDR1 and CDR2 from the germline V gene are LNHDA and SQIVND (reference sequence). Time point defined: late sampling 161 to 241 days after vaccination in three convalescent patients. Treatment here: roughly 11-day PBMC culture with coronavirus spike peptide pools or control peptides (ViraFEST assay). The sequence derives from a human donor who had recovered from COVID-19. The starting material was CD4+ T cells from blood, cultured in vitro, obtained about 7 months after SARS-CoV-2 vaccination. The gene calls are TRBV19 and TRBJ1-2; 7 positions agree with TRBD1. The CDR3 reads CASAPGTAHGYTF. The CDR3 DNA follows: TGTGCCAGTGCCCCCGGGACAGCCCATGGCTACACCTTC.